This TCR beta chain was profiled in a study of blood T cell repertoires in COVID-19. Study as a whole: Nucleic acid was either cDNA or gDNA, and it came from T cells, B-cell-depleted T cells, or PBMCs.

All enrollees were roughly 18 to 89 years old and from around 25 US areas. Germline trimming cut 6 bases from V and 6 bases from J; bases unmatched to any gene: 8. Germline V lookup: CDR1 MNHEY, CDR2 SVGAGI. CDR3 length equals 14 residues. Here immunoSEQ multiplex PCR was the method, and the copy in TCRdb shows in-frame clones only, minus some. This table has fewer than 200,000 clones, 84% appearing once. Source material: PBMCs or T cells enriched from blood (not recorded which). The receptor was isolated from a woman under 40 who had been exposed to COVID-19. The rearrangement links TRBV6-5 to TRBJ2-7, with 10 bases lining up with TRBD1. CDR3 nucleotide sequence: TGTGCCAGCAGAACCGTGACAGGGGGCTTCGAGCAGTACTTC. Amino acids: CASRTVTGGFEQYF.